The clone carrying this T cell receptor beta chain appeared a few times. The data belong to a study of response to subunit inactivated influenza vaccine. Germline V gives CDR1 SGHVS, CDR2 FQNEAQ. The V segment lost 6 bases and the J segment 4 bases; nucleotides outside the gene matches: 1. This CDR3 comprises 13 residues. TCRdb reanalysed the RT-PCR reads using MiXCR and keeps one entry per CDR3 protein. The sample includes about 780,000 distinct CDR3 sequences, less than 20% of them seen just once. The chain recombines TRBV7-8 with TRBJ2-3; TRBD2 agrees at 10 bases. The receptor comes from a man in his fifties who received an inactivated influenza vaccine. The sequences come from PBMCs from blood, collected 4 to 6 days after vaccination. For the CDR3, the DNA is TGTGCCAGCAGTAGCGGGGGGTCAGATACGCAGTATTTT. This encodes CASSSGGSDTQYF.